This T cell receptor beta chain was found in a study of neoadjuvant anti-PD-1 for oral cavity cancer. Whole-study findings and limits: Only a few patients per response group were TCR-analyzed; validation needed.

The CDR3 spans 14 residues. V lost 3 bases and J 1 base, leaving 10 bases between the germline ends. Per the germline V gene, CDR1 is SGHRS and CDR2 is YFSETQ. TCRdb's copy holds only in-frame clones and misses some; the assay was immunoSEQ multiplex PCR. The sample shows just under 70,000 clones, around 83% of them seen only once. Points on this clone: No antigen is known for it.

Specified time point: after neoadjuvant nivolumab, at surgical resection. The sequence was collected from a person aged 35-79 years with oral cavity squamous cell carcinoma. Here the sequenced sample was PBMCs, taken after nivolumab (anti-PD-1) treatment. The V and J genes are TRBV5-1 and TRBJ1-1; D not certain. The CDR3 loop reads CASSYQQSNTEAFF. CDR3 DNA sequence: TGCGCCAGCAGCTATCAGCAATCGAACACTGAAGCTTTCTTT.